The clone carrying this TCR beta chain was observed a single time. The same CDR3 is also encoded by other DNA sequences in this sample. The sample comes from a study of blood T cell repertoires in COVID-19. Study as a whole: Sites in the United States, Italy and Spain provided acute and convalescent COVID-19 samples.

The CDR3 is 15 residues long. Germline CDR1 is MNHEY and CDR2 is SVGAGI. V was cut by 2 bases and J by 0 bases, with 8 bases left in between. Profiling relied on immunoSEQ multiplex PCR, and the TCRdb table lists in-frame clones only, not all of them. Of around 140,000 clones detected, 70% to 90% appear once; the ten largest clones hold around 28%. Input material: peripheral blood. The chain recombines TRBV6-5 with TRBJ1-3; D gene ambiguous. The source is a human donor in a cohort sampled during active COVID-19. The CDR3, as DNA: TGTGCCAGCAGTTACGGGCCGAGCTCTGGAAACACCATATATTTT. This encodes CASSYGPSSGNTIYF.